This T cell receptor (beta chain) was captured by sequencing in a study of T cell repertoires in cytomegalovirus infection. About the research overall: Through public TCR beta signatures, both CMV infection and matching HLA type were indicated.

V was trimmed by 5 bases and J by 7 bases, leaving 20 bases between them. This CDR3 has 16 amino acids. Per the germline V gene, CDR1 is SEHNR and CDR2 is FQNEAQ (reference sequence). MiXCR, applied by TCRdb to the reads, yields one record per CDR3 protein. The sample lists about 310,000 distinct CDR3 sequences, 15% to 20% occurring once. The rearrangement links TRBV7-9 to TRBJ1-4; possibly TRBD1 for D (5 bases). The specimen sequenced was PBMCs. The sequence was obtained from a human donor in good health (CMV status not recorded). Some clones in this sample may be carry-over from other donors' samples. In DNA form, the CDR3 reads TGTGCCAGCAGCCGAGCGGTCACAGGCCGAGGTGAAAAACTGTTTTTT. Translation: CASSRAVTGRGEKLFF.